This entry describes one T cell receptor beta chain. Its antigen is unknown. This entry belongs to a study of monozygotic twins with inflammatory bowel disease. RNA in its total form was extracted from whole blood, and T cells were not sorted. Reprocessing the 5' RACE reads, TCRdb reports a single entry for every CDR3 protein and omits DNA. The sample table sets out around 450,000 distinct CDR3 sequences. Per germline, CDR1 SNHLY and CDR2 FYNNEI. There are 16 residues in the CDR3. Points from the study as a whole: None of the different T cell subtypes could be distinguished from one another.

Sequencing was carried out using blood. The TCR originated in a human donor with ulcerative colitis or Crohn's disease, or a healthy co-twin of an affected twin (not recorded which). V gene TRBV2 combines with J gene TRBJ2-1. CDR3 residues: CASRDSPSSSYNEQFF.